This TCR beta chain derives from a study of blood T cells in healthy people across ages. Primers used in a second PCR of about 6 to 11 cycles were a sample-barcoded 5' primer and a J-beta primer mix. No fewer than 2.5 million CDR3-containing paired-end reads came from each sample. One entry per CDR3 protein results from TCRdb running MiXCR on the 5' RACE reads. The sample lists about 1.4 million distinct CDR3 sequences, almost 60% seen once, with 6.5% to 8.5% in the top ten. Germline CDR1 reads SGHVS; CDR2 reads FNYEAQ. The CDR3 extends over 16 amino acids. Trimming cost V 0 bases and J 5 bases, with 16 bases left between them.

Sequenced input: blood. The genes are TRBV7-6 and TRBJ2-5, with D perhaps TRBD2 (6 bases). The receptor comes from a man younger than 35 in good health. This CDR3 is CASSLAPASREETQYF. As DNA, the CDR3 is TGTGCCAGCAGCTTAGCCCCCGCTAGTCGGGAGGAGACCCAGTACTTC. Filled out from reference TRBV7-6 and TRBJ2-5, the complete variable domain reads GAGVSQSPRYKVTKRGQDVALRCDPISGHVSLYWYRQALGQGPEFLTYFNYEAQQDKSGLPNDRFSAERPEGSISTLTIQRTEQRDSAMYRCASSLAPASREETQYFGPGTRLLVL.